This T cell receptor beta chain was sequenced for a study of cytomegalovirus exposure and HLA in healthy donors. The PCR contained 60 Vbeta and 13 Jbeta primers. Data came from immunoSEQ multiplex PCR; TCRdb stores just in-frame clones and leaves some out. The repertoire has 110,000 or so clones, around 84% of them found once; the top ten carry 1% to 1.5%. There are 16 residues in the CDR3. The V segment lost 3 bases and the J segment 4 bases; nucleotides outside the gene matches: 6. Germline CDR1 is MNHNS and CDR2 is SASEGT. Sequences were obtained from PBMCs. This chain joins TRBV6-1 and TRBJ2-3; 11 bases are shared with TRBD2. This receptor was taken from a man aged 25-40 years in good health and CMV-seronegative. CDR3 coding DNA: TGTGCCAGCAGTGACGAAACTAGCGGGGGAGCAGATACGCAGTATTTT. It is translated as CASSDETSGGADTQYF.